These T cell receptor beta chains were read from a single sample in a study of T cell responses to AZD1222 COVID-19 vaccine. TCRdb keeps only in-frame clones here, not all; method: immunoSEQ multiplex PCR. The repertoire table contains about 140,000 clones. Source material: peripheral blood. Receptors were obtained from an adult in good health. The CDR3 runs from the conserved cysteine through the conserved F or W. Fields, in order: J gene, D gene, V gene, CDR3 protein, CDR3 DNA. The D gene is left open where the match is weak.

J: TRBJ2-3; D: TRBD2; V: TRBV18; CDR3: CASSRSGRADTQYF; DNA: TGTGCCAGCTCCCGGTCGGGGAGGGCAGATACGCAGTATTTT
J: TRBJ2-5; D: TRBD1; V: TRBV6-1; CDR3: CASSERDRVIWETQYF; DNA: TGTGCCAGCAGTGAACGGGACAGGGTAATTTGGGAGACCCAGTACTTC
J: TRBJ1-2; D: -; V: TRBV6-1; CDR3: CASSEGWGRPYGYTF; DNA: TGTGCCAGCAGTGAAGGTTGGGGGCGCCCCTATGGCTACACCTTC
J: TRBJ1-5; D: -; V: TRBV4-1; CDR3: CASSQVGVQPQHF; DNA: TGCGCCAGCAGCCAAGTGGGGGTCCAGCCCCAGCATTTT
J: TRBJ1-2; D: -; V: TRBV2; CDR3: CASHTRGPGGYTF; DNA: TGTGCCAGCCATACCCGGGGTCCCGGTGGCTACACCTTC
J: TRBJ2-1; D: -; V: TRBV4-3; CDR3: CASSQVESSYNEQFF; DNA: TGCGCCAGCAGCCAAGTGGAGAGCTCCTACAATGAGCAGTTCTTC
J: TRBJ1-5; D: TRBD1; V: TRBV7-9; CDR3: CASSSGQGPNQPQHF; DNA: TGTGCCAGCAGCTCAGGACAGGGACCCAATCAGCCCCAGCATTTT
J: TRBJ1-6; D: TRBD1; V: TRBV7-8; CDR3: CASSPGTGHSYNSPLHF; DNA: TGTGCCAGCAGCCCCGGGACAGGGCATTCCTATAATTCACCCCTCCACTTT
J: TRBJ1-1; D: -; V: TRBV30; CDR3: CALGVGSGTEAFF; DNA: TGTGCCTTAGGGGTGGGATCGGGCACTGAAGCTTTCTTT
J: TRBJ2-7; D: -; V: TRBV10-2; CDR3: CASSEGQGYEQYF; DNA: TGCGCCAGCAGTGAAGGGCAGGGGTACGAGCAGTACTTC
J: TRBJ1-4; D: -; V: TRBV27; CDR3: CASRVSVHEKLFF; DNA: TGTGCCAGCAGAGTCAGCGTGCATGAAAAACTGTTTTTT
J: TRBJ2-7; D: -; V: TRBV3-1/TRBV3-2; CDR3: CASSQDPRTAKSSYEQYF; DNA: TGTGCCAGCAGCCAAGATCCTCGGACAGCCAAGAGCTCCTACGAGCAGTACTTC
J: TRBJ1-5; D: TRBD1; V: TRBV24-1; CDR3: CATSGRGPQPQHF; DNA: TGTGCCACCAGTGGCAGGGGGCCTCAGCCCCAGCATTTT
J: TRBJ1-5; D: TRBD1; V: TRBV6-2/TRBV6-3; CDR3: CASSKRQGGQPQHF; DNA: TGTGCCAGCAGTAAGCGACAGGGTGGTCAGCCCCAGCATTTT
J: TRBJ1-1; D: -; V: TRBV6-5; CDR3: CASSYGGMNTEAFF; DNA: TGTGCCAGCAGTTACGGCGGTATGAACACTGAAGCTTTCTTT
J: TRBJ1-2; D: -; V: TRBV3-1/TRBV3-2; CDR3: CASSTPLRQNQANYGYTF; DNA: TGTGCCAGCAGCACCCCTCTAAGACAGAACCAAGCTAACTATGGCTACACCTTC
J: TRBJ2-7; D: TRBD2; V: TRBV27; CDR3: CASSPRLAGASYEQYF; DNA: TGTGCCAGCAGTCCCCGGCTAGCGGGGGCATCCTACGAGCAGTACTTC